This passage covers 5 T cell receptor beta chains from one sample sequenced in a study of control samples from healthy donors and cancer patients. Profiling relied on immunoSEQ multiplex PCR, and the TCRdb table lists in-frame clones only, not all of them. The data contain almost 90,000 clones, approximately 87% of them singletons. The specimen was blood. Receptor source: a woman aged 40 to 50 in good health.

The chain combines TRBV23-1 with TRBJ2-3, with D maybe TRBD1 (6 bases). TRBV23-1 is treated as an ORF (open reading frame) with a function not yet certain. The V gene lost 4 bases and the J gene lost 1 base, with 18 bases spanning the gap. This CDR3 spans 17 amino acids. The CDR3 loop reads CASSRACGQPRTDTQYF. DNA of the CDR3: TGCGCCAGCAGTCGCGCATGCGGACAGCCCCGCACAGATACGCAGTATTTT.

This chain joins TRBV7-2 and TRBJ2-7, with TRBD2 identical over 7 bases. The CDR3 is 15 amino acids. Germline CDR1 is SGHTA and CDR2 is FQGNSA. The J segment lost 0 bases and the V segment lost 5 bases, leaving 7 bases of the junction unmatched. The CDR3 DNA follows: TGTGCCAGCAGCCCTGTGGGACTAAACTCCTACGAGCAGTACTTC. This sequence encodes CASSPVGLNSYEQYF.

The rearrangement uses TRBV4-3 and TRBJ1-2, with a tentative D call TRBD1 (5 bases). This CDR3 spans 18 amino acids. CDR1 is LGHNA, CDR2 YSLEER, per germline. V lost 3 bases and J lost 4, with 24 bases in between. The CDR3 here is CASSQEFPVQGTSYGYTF. DNA of the CDR3: TGCGCCAGCAGCCAGGAATTCCCCGTTCAGGGTACTTCCTATGGCTACACCTTC.

The rearrangement uses TRBV6-5 and TRBJ1-6; D may be TRBD1 (6 bases). This CDR3 region has 16 residues. Germline V gene lookup returns CDR1 MNHEY and CDR2 SVGAGI. V was pared by 4 bases and J by 4 bases, with 14 bases between. CDR3 amino acids: CASSLGTRSYNSPLHF. In DNA, the CDR3 is TGTGCCAGCAGTTTGGGGACAAGAAGTTATAATTCACCCCTCCACTTT.

Only a few counts were recorded for this clone. This rearrangement joins TRBV7-9 to TRBJ1-2, with TRBD1 as a possible D gene (5 bases). V lost 5 bases to trimming and J lost 2 bases, with 21 bases between them. The CDR3 has 17 residues. CDR1 SEHNR and CDR2 FQNEAQ come from the germline V gene (reference sequence). CDR3 amino acids: CASSRNSGGNPNYGYTF. In nucleotides, the CDR3 is TGTGCCAGCAGCCGAAATTCCGGGGGGAACCCCAACTATGGCTACACCTTC.